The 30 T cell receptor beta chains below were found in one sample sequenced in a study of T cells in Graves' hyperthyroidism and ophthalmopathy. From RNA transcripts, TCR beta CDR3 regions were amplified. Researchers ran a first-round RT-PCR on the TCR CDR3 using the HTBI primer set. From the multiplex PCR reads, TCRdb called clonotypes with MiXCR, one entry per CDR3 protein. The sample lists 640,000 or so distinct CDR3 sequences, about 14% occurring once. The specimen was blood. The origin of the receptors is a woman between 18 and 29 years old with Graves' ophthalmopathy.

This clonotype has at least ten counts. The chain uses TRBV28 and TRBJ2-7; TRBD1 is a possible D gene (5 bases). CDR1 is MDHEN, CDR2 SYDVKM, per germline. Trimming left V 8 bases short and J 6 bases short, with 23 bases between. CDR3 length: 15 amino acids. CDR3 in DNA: TGTGCCAGCTCCTCCCTGGCGGCAGGGAATGGCGAGCAGTACTTC. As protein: CASSSLAAGNGEQYF.

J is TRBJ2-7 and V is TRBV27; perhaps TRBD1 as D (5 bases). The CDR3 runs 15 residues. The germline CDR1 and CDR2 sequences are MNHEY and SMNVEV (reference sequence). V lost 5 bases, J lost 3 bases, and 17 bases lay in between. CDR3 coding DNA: TGTGCCAGCAGTAGCCTTGCCGGACACAGCTACGAGCAGTACTTC. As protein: CASSSLAGHSYEQYF.

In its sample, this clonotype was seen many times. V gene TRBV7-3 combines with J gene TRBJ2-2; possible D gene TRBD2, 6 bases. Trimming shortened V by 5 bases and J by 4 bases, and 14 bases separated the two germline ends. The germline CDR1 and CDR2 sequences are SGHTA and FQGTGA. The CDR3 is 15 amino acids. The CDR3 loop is CASSPGGSATGELFF. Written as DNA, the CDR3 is TGTGCCAGCAGCCCCGGAGGGTCGGCCACCGGGGAGCTGTTTTTT.

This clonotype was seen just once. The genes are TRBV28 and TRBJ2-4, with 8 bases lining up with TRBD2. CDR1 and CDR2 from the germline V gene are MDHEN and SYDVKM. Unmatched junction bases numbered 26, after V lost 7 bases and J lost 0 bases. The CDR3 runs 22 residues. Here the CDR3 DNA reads TGTGCCAGCATTCCCTCGGGGAGGGGGTTCATTAGCGGGAACCTAGCCAAAAACATTCAGTACTTC. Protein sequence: CASIPSGRGFISGNLAKNIQYF.

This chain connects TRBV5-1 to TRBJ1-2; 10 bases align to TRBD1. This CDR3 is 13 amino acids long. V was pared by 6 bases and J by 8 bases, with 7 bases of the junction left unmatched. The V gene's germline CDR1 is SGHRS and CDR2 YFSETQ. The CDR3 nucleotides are TGCGCCAGCAAGACGACAGGGGGCGACGGCTACACCTTC. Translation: CASKTTGGDGYTF. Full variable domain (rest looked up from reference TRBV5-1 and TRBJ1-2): KAGVTQTPRYLIKTRGQQVTLSCSPISGHRSVSWYQQTPGQGLQFLFEYFSETQRNKGNFPGRFSGRQFSNSRSEMNVSTLELGDSALYLCASKTTGGDGYTFGSGTRLTVV.

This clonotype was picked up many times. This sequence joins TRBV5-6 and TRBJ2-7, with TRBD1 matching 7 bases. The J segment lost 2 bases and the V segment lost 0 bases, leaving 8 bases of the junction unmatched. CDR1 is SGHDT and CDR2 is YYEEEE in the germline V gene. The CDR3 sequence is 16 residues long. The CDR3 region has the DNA TGTGCCAGCAGCTTGGCGAGGGGGCACCCTACCTACGAGCAGTACTTC. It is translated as CASSLARGHPTYEQYF.

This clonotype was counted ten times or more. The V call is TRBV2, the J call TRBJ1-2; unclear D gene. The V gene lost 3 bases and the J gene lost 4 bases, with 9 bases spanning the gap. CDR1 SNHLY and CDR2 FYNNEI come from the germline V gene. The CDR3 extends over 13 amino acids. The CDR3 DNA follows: TGTGCCAGCAGTGAGACCGCTCGCTATGGCTACACCTTC. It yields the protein CASSETARYGYTF.

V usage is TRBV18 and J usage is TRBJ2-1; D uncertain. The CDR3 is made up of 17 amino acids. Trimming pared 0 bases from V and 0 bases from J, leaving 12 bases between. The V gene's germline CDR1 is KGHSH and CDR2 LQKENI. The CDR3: CASSPPGWTGSYNEQFF. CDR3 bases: TGTGCCAGCTCACCACCGGGTTGGACCGGCTCCTACAATGAGCAGTTCTTC.

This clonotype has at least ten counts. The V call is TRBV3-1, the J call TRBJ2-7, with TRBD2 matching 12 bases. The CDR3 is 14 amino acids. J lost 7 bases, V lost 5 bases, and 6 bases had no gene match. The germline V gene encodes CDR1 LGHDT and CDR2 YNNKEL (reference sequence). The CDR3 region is CASSLTSGRDEQYF. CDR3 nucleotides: TGTGCCAGCAGCTTGACTAGCGGGAGAGATGAGCAGTACTTC.

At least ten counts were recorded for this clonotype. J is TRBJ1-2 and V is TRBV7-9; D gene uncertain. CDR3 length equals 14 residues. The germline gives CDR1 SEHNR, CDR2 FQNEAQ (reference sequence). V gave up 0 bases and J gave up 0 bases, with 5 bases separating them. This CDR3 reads CASSLAFTNYGYTF. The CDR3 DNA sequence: TGTGCCAGCAGCTTAGCGTTCACTAACTATGGCTACACCTTC.

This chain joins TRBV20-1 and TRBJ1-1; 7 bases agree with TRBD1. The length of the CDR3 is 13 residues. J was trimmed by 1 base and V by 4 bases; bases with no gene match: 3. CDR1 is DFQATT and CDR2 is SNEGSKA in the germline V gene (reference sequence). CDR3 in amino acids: CSATRDRNTEAFF. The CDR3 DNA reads TGCAGTGCTACTCGGGACAGGAACACTGAAGCTTTCTTT.

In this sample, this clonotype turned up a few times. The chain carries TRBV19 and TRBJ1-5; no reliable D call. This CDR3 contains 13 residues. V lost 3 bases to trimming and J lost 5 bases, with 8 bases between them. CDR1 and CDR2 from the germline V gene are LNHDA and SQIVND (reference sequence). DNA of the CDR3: TGTGCCAGTAGTATGACCCGGGATCAGCCCCAGCATTTT. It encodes CASSMTRDQPQHF.

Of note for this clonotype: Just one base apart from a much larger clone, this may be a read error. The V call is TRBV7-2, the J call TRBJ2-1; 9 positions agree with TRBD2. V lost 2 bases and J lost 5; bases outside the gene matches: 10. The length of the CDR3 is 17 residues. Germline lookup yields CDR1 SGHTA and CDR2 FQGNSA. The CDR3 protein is CASSLHGLAGYHNEQFF. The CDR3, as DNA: TGTGCCAGCAGCTTACATGGTCTAGCGGGATATCACAATGAGCAGTTCTTC.

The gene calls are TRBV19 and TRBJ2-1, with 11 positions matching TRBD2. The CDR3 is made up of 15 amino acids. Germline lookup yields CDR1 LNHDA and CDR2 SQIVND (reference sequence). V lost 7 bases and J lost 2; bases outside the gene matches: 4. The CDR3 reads CASNPTSGTYNEQFF. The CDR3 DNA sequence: TGTGCCAGTAACCCGACTAGCGGGACCTACAATGAGCAGTTCTTC.

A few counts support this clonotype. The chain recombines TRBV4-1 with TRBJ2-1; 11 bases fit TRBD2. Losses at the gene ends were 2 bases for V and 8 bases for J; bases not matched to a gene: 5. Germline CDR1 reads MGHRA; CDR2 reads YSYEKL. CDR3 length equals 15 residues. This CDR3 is CASSQITSGRHEQFF. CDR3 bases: TGCGCCAGCAGCCAAATCACTAGCGGGAGACATGAGCAGTTCTTC.

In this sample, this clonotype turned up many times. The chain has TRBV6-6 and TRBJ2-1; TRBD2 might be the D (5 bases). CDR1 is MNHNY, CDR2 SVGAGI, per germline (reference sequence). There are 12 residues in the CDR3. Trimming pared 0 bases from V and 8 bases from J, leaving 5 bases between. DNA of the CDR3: TGTGCCAGCAGTTACTCGCGGGATGAGCAGTTCTTC. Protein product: CASSYSRDEQFF.

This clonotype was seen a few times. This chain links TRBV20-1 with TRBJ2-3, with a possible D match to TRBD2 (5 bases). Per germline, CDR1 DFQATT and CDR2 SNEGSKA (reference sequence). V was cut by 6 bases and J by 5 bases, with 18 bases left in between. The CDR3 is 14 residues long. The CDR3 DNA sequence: TGCAGTGCCAGTAAGAGGGTTGATATAGATACGCAGTATTTT. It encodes CSASKRVDIDTQYF.

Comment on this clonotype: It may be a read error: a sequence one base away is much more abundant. As DNA, the CDR3 is TGTGCCAGCCGCTTGCGGGATAGAGACACCGGGGAGCTGGTTTTT. Encoded protein: CASRLRDRDTGELVF. The chain links TRBV28 to TRBJ2-2; D may be TRBD2 (6 bases). This CDR3 is 15 amino acids long. Germline CDR1 reads MDHEN; CDR2 reads SYDVKM.

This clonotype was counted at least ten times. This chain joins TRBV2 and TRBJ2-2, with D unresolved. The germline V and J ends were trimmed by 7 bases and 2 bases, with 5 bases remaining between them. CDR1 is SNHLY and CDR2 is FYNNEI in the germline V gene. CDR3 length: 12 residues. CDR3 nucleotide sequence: TGTGCCAGCAATGACAACACCGGGGAGCTGTTTTTT. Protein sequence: CASNDNTGELFF.

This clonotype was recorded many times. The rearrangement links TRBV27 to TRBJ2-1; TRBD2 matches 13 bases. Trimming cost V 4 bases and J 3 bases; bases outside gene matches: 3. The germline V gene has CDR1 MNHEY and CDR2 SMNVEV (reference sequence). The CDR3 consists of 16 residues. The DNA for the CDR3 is TGTGCCAGCAGTTCACTAGCGGGGGGGTTCTACAATGAGCAGTTCTTC. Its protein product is CASSSLAGGFYNEQFF.

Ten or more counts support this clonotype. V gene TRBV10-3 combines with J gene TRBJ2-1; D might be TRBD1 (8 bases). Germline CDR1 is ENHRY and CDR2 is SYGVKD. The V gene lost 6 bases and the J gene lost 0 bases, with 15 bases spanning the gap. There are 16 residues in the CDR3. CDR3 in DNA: TGTGCCATCAGCGATACAGGGGGGGGCTCCTACAATGAGCAGTTCTTC. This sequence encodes CAISDTGGGSYNEQFF.

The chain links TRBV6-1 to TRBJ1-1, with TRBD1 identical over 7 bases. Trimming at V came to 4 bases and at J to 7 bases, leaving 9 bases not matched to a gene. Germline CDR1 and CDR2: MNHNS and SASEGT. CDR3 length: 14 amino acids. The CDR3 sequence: CASSARDRVVEAFF. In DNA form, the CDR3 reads TGTGCCAGCAGTGCCAGAGACAGGGTAGTTGAAGCTTTCTTT.

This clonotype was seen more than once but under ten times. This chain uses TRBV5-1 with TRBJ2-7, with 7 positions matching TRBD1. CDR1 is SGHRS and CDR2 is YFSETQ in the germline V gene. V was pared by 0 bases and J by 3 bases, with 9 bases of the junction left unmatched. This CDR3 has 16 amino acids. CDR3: CASSLAPGQALYEQYF. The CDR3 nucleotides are TGCGCCAGCAGCTTGGCCCCTGGACAGGCCCTCTACGAGCAGTACTTC. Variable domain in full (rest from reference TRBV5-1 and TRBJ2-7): KAGVTQTPRYLIKTRGQQVTLSCSPISGHRSVSWYQQTPGQGLQFLFEYFSETQRNKGNFPGRFSGRQFSNSRSEMNVSTLELGDSALYLCASSLAPGQALYEQYFGPGTRLTVT.

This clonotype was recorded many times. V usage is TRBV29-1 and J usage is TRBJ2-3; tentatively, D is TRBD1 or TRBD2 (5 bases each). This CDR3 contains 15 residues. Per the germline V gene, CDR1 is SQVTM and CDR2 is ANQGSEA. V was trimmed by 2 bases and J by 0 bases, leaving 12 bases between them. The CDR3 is CSVEIGTASTDTQYF. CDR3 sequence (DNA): TGCAGCGTTGAAATCGGGACGGCTAGCACAGATACGCAGTATTTT.

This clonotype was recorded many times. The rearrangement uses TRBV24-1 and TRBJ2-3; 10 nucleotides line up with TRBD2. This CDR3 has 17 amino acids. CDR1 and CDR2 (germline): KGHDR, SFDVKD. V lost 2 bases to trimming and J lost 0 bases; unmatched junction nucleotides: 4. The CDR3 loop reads CATSDSLAGTSTDTQYF. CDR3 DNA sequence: TGTGCCACCAGTGATTCACTAGCGGGAACTAGCACAGATACGCAGTATTTT.

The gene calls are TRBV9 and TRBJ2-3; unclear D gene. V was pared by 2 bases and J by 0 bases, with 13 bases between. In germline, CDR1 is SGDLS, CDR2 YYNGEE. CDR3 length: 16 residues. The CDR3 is CASSVGTIPSTDTQYF. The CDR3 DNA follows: TGTGCCAGCAGCGTGGGAACCATCCCTAGCACAGATACGCAGTATTTT.

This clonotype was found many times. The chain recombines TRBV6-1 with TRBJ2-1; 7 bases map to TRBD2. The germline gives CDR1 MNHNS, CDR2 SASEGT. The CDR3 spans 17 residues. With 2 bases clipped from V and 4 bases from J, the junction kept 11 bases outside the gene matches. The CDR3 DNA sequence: TGTGCCAGCAGTGAATGGTCTGGGGCTAGCGGATACAATGAGCAGTTCTTC. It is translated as CASSEWSGASGYNEQFF.

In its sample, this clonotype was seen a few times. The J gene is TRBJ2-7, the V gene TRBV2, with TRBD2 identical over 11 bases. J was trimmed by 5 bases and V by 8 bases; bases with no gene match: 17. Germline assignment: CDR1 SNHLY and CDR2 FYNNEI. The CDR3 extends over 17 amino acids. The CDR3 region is CASWGTSGKHGSHEQYF. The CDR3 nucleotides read TGTGCCAGCTGGGGGACTAGCGGAAAGCATGGGTCCCACGAGCAGTACTTC.

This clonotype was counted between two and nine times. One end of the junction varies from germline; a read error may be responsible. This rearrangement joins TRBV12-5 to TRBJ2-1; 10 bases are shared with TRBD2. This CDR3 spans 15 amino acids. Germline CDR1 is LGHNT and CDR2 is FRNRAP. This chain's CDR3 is CVSGLVPSGSNEQFF. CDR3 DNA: TGTGTTAGTGGTTTGGTCCCTAGCGGGAGCAATGAGCAGTTCTTC.

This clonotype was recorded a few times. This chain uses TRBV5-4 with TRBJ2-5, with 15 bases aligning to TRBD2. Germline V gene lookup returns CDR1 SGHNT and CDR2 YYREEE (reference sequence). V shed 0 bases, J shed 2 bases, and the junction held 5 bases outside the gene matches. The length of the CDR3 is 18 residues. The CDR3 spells CASSLAGLAGGIQETQYF. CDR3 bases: TGTGCCAGCAGCTTGGCCGGACTAGCGGGAGGGATACAAGAGACCCAGTACTTC.